The entry below describes one T cell receptor beta chain. A junction end diverges from the germline sequence, so it may reflect a read error. This sample is part of a study of blood T cell repertoires in COVID-19. Study information: The origin of the acute and convalescent COVID-19 samples was the United States, Italy and Spain.

This CDR3 contains 13 residues. CDR1 is SNHLY and CDR2 is FYNNEI in the germline V gene. Clones were sequenced by immunoSEQ multiplex PCR, and TCRdb holds only the in-frame ones, with some missing. This table has 200,000 to 300,000 clones, under 90% appearing once. This TCR was recovered from a human donor in a cohort sampled during active COVID-19. Sequences were obtained from peripheral blood. The J gene is TRBJ2-7, the V gene TRBV2, with 7 bases fitting TRBD2. The CDR3 bases are TGTGCCAGCAGGGAGACTAGCTCCCACGAGCAGTACTTC. It codes for CASRETSSHEQYF.